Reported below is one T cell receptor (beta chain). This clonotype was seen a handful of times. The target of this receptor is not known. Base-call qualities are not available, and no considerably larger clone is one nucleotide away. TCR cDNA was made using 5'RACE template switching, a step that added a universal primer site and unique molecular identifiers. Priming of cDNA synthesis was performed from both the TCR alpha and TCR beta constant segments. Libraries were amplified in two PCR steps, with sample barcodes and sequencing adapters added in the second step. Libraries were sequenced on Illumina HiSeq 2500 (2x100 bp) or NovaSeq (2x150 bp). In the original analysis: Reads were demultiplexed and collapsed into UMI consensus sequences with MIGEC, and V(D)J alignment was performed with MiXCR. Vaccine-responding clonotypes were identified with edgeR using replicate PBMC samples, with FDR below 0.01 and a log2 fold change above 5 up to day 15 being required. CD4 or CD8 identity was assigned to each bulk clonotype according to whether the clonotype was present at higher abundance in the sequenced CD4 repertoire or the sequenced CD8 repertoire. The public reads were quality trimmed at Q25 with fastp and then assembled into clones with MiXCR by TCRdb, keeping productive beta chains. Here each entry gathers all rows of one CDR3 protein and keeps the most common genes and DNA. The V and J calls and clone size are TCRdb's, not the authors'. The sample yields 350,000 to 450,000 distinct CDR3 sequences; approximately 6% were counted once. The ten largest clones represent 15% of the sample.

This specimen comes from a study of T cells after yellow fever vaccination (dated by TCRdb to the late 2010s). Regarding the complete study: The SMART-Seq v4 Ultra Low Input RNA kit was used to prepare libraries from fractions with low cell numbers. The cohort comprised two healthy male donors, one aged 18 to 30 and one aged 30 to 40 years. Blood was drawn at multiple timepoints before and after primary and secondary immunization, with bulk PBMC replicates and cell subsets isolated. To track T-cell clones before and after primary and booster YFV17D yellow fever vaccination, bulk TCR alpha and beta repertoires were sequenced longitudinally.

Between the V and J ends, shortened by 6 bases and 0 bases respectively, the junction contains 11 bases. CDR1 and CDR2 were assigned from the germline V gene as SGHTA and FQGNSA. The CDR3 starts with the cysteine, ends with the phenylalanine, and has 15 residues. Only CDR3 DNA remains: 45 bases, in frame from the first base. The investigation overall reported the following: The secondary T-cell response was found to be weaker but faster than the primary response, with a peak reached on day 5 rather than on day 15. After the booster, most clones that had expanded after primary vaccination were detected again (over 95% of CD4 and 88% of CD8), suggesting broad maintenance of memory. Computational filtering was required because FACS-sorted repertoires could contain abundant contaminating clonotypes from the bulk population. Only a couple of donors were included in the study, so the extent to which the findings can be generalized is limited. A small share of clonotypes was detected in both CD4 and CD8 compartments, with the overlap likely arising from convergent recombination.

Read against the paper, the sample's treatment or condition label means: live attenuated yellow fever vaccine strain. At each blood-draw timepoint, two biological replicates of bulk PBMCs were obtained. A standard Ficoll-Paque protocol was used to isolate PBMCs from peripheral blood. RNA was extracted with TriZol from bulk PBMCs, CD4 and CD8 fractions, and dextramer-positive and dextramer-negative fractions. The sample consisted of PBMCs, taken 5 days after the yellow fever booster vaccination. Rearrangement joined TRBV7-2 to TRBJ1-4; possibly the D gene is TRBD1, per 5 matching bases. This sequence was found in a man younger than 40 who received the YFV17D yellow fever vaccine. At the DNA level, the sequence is TGTGCCAGCAGTACAGGACGGACAACTAATGAAAAACTGTTTTTT. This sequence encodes CASSTGRTTNEKLFF. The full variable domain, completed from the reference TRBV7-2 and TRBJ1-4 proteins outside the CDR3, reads GAGVSQSPSNKVTEKGKDVELRCDPISGHTALYWYRQSLGQGLEFLIYFQGNSAPDKSGLPSDRFSAERTGGSVSTLTIQRTQQEDSAVYLCASSTGRTTNEKLFFGSGTQLSVL.